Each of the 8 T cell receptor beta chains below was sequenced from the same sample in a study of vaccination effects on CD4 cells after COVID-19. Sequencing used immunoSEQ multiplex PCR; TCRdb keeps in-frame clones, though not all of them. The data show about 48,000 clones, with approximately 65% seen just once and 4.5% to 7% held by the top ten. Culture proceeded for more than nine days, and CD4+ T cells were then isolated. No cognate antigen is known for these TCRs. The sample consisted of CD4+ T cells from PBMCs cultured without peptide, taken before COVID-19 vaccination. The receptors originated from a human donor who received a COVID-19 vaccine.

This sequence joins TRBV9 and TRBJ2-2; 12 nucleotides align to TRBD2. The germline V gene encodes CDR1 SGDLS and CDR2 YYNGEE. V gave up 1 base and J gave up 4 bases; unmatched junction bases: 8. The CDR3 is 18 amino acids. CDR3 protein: CASSVSPSGRASTGELFF. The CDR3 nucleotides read TGTGCCAGCAGCGTATCCCCTAGCGGGAGGGCCAGCACCGGGGAGCTGTTTTTT.

The CDR3 region has the DNA TGTGCCAGCAGTTCCATTGGGGAGGGTCCAACAAACATTCAGTACTTC. Its protein product is CASSSIGEGPTNIQYF. J is TRBJ2-4 and V is TRBV28; 7 positions agree with TRBD2. The CDR3 covers 16 residues. Germline-derived CDR1 and CDR2 are MDHEN and SYDVKM. Trimming removed 4 bases from V and 6 bases from J; junction bases left unmatched: 12.

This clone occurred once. CDR3 residues: CSVESMRTGYGYTF. In DNA, the CDR3 is TGCAGCGTTGAAAGTATGAGAACAGGCTATGGCTACACCTTC. The rearrangement links TRBV29-1 to TRBJ1-2; maybe TRBD1 (5 bases). Germline CDR1 is SQVTM and CDR2 is ANQGSEA. The V and J ends lost 2 bases and 4 bases respectively, with 14 bases between them. The CDR3 extends over 14 amino acids.

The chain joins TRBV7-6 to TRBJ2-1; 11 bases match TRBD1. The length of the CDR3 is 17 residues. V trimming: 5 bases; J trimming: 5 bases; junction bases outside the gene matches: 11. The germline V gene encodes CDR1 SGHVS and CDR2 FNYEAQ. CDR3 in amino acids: CASSHKMPGQGDNEQFF. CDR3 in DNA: TGTGCCAGCAGCCACAAAATGCCGGGACAGGGGGACAATGAGCAGTTCTTC.

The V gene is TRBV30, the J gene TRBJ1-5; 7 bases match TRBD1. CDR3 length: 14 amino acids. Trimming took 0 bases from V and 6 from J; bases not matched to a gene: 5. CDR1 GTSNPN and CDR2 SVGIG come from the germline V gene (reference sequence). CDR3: CAWSVGRGSQPQHF. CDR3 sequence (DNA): TGTGCCTGGAGTGTCGGCAGGGGGAGTCAGCCCCAGCATTTT.

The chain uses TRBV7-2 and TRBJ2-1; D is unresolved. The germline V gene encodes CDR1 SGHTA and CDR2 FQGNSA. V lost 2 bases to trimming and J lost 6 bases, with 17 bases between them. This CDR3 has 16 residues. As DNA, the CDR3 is TGTGCCAGCAGCTTAAGAGGTTTAGGTGTGTTCAATGAGCAGTTCTTC. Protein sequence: CASSLRGLGVFNEQFF.

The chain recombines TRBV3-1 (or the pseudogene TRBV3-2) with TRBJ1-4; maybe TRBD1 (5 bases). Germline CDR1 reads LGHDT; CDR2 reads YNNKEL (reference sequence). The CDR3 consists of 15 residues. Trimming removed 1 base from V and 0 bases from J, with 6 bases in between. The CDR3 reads CASSQGGATNEKLFF. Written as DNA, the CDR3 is TGTGCCAGCAGCCAAGGGGGGGCAACTAATGAAAAACTGTTTTTT.

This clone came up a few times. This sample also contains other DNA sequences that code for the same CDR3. The CDR3 loop reads CASSPNSYEQYF. The DNA for the CDR3 is TGTGCCAGCAGCCCCAATTCCTACGAGCAGTACTTC. The chain carries TRBV7-9 and TRBJ2-7, with unresolved D. The germline V and J ends were trimmed by 5 bases and 1 base, with 6 bases remaining between them. Germline CDR1 is SEHNR and CDR2 is FQNEAQ (reference sequence). The CDR3 consists of 12 residues.